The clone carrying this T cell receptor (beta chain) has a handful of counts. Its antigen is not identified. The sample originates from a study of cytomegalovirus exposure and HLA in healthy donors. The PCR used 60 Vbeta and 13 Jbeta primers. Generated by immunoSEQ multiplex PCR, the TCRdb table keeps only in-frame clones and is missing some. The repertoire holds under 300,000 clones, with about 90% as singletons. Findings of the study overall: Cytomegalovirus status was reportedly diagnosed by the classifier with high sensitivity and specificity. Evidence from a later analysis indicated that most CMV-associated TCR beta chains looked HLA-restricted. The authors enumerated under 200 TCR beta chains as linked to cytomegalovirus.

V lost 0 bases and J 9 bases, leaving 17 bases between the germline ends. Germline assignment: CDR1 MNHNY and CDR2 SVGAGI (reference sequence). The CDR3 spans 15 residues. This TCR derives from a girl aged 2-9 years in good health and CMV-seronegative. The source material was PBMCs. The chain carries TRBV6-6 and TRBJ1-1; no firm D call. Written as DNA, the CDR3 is TGTGCCAGCAGTTACTCGAAAGGCGACATCGTGAAAGCTTTCTTT. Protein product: CASSYSKGDIVKAFF.